The TCR beta chain under discussion was sequenced for a study of cytomegalovirus exposure and HLA in healthy donors. The overall study: The Caucasian-associated ancestry cluster contained approximately 81% of the approximately 400 genotyped donors.

The germline gives CDR1 ENHRY, CDR2 SYGVKD. Trimming took 10 bases from V and 5 from J; bases not matched to a gene: 5. The CDR3 consists of 14 residues. In its sample, this clone was seen a few times. Its matching antigen is unknown. Study results and limitations: Being indistinguishable, some V segments were excluded, TRBV6-2 and TRBV6-3 among them. Most of the TCR beta V segments (in an earlier analysis) were productive either about 87% or about 30% of the time. Sequencing likely caused a cluster of highly shared sequence variants.

PCR involved 60 Vbeta and 13 Jbeta primers. Clones were read by immunoSEQ multiplex PCR, and TCRdb kept only the in-frame ones, dropping some. In the table there are 97,000 or so clones, 77% of which are singletons. The TCR originated in a male donor in good health and CMV-seropositive. The chain has TRBV10-3 and TRBJ2-2, with TRBD1 matching 12 bases. Sequencing was performed on PBMCs. The CDR3 region is CATRDRGQTGELFF. CDR3 nucleotide sequence: TGTGCCACCCGGGACAGGGGGCAAACCGGGGAGCTGTTTTTT.